These T cell receptor beta chains were read from a single sample in a study of blood T cell repertoires in COVID-19. Measured with immunoSEQ multiplex PCR; TCRdb has only the in-frame clones, and not every one. The data show about 670,000 clones, with 75% to 90% seen just once and roughly 0.25% held by the top ten. Sequencing input: peripheral blood. The receptors shown here come from a woman aged 18 to 35 with acute or convalescent COVID-19. The CDR3 runs from the conserved cysteine through the conserved F or W. Each record gives: CDR3 protein, CDR3 DNA, J gene, clone size, V gene, D gene. A D gene is named only where the DNA matches it firmly. The size of a clone is reported for some rows only, either as once, few or many, or as a class for expanded clones.

CASSPQGSYEQYF,TGTGCCAGCTCACCTCAGGGGTCCTACGAGCAGTACTTC,TRBJ2-7,few,TRBV18,NA
CASSKEDRGLEQYF,TGTGCCAGCAGCAAAGAGGATCGGGGACTTGAGCAGTACTTC,TRBJ2-7,NA,TRBV21-1,NA
CATSEPGDEKLFF,TGTGCCACCAGTGAACCGGGGGATGAAAAACTGTTTTTT,TRBJ1-4,NA,TRBV24-1,NA
CASSIGTPGPTDTQYF,TGTGCCAGTAGTATTGGGACACCAGGGCCCACAGATACGCAGTATTTT,TRBJ2-3,NA,TRBV19,NA
CASSGQGTYEQYF,TGTGCCAGCAGCGGGCAGGGGACGTACGAGCAGTACTTC,TRBJ2-7,NA,TRBV5-8,NA
CASSSASGGRSEQYF,TGTGCCAGCAGCTCGGCGAGCGGGGGGCGGTCCGAGCAGTACTTC,TRBJ2-7,NA,TRBV5-5,TRBD2
CASSLGTGSYGYTF,TGTGCCAGCAGCTTAGGTACAGGCTCCTATGGCTACACCTTC,TRBJ1-2,once,TRBV7-8,NA
CASSAPGQGAIGELFF,TGTGCCAGCAGCGCGCCGGGACAGGGGGCTATCGGGGAGCTGTTTTTT,TRBJ2-2,NA,TRBV9,TRBD1
CATKGTVYGYTF,TGTGCCACCAAGGGGACAGTCTATGGCTACACCTTC,TRBJ1-2,few,TRBV6-5,TRBD1
CASSRDRLWPNYGYTF,TGTGCCAGCAGCCGCGACAGGTTATGGCCTAACTATGGCTACACCTTC,TRBJ1-2,once,TRBV5-4,NA
CASSYLTGSDTEAFF,TGTGCCAGCAGTTACCTGACAGGGTCGGACACTGAAGCTTTCTTT,TRBJ1-1,NA,TRBV6-2/TRBV6-3,TRBD1
CASSQRLAGPYEQYF,TGTGCCAGCAGCCAACGACTAGCGGGGCCCTACGAGCAGTACTTC,TRBJ2-7,NA,TRBV3-1/TRBV3-2,TRBD2
CASSRTVLDGYTF,TGTGCCAGCAGTCGGACAGTATTGGATGGCTACACCTTC,TRBJ1-2,NA,TRBV9,NA
CASSSGEGTTNEKLFF,TGCGCCAGCAGCTCCGGGGAGGGCACAACTAATGAAAAACTGTTTTTT,TRBJ1-4,once,TRBV5-1,NA
CASNPELNQPQHF,TGTGCCAGCAATCCGGAGCTTAATCAGCCCCAGCATTTT,TRBJ1-5,NA,TRBV2,NA
CSVRVRDSEQYF,TGCAGCGTCAGAGTCCGGGACTCAGAGCAGTACTTC,TRBJ2-7,many,TRBV29-1,NA
CASSLNGGGAVREQFF,TGCGCCAGCAGCTTGAATGGCGGGGGGGCCGTACGGGAGCAGTTCTTC,TRBJ2-1,NA,TRBV5-1,TRBD2
CASSPGDRAGSQPQHF,TGTGCCAGTAGTCCCGGGGACAGGGCAGGAAGTCAGCCCCAGCATTTT,TRBJ1-5,NA,TRBV19,TRBD1
CASSPGVRETQYF,TGTGCCAGCAGTCCCGGGGTAAGGGAGACCCAGTACTTC,TRBJ2-5,NA,TRBV12-3/TRBV12-4,NA
CASSQSLDRNSNQPQHF,TGTGCCAGCAGTCAATCCCTAGACAGAAATAGCAATCAGCCCCAGCATTTT,TRBJ1-5,NA,TRBV27,NA
CASSLGGAGELFF,TGTGCCAGCAGTTTAGGGGGGGCCGGGGAGCTGTTTTTT,TRBJ2-2,few,TRBV27,TRBD2
CASSQGTPEAFF,TGTGCCAGCTCACAGGGGACACCCGAAGCTTTCTTT,TRBJ1-1,once,TRBV18,NA
CAISGTGEKLFF,TGTGCCATCAGTGGGACAGGGGAAAAACTGTTTTTT,TRBJ1-4,NA,TRBV10-3,TRBD1
CASSTGGGEAFF,TGTGCCAGCAGCACAGGGGGAGGTGAAGCTTTCTTT,TRBJ1-1,once,TRBV12-3/TRBV12-4,TRBD1
CASNGGSSKRDTEAFF,TGTGCCAGTAACGGAGGGTCATCGAAGAGGGACACTGAAGCTTTCTTT,TRBJ1-1,NA,TRBV19,NA
CASSYAREGRSPLHF,TGTGCCAGCAGTTACGCCAGGGAAGGGAGGTCACCCCTCCACTTT,TRBJ1-6,NA,TRBV6-6,NA
CASSLTGGYEQYF,TGTGCCAGCAGCTTAACAGGGGGCTACGAGCAGTACTTC,TRBJ2-7,NA,TRBV7-3,NA
CASSLSKQNHEQYF,TGTGCCAGCAGCCTTTCGAAACAGAACCACGAGCAGTACTTC,TRBJ2-7,NA,TRBV7-2,NA
CAINPETGGGLYGYTF,TGTGCCATCAATCCCGAGACAGGGGGAGGCCTCTATGGCTACACCTTC,TRBJ1-2,NA,TRBV10-3,TRBD1
CASSQGQGWSTGGSPLHF,TGTGCCAGTAGCCAAGGACAGGGGTGGTCTACTGGTGGTTCACCCCTCCACTTT,TRBJ1-6,NA,TRBV19,TRBD1
CASAPAQGDYEQYF,TGCGCCAGCGCCCCGGCTCAGGGGGACTACGAGCAGTACTTC,TRBJ2-7,NA,TRBV5-1,TRBD1
CASSQDLERTSYNEQFF,TGCGCCAGCAGCCAAGATTTGGAGCGTACCTCCTACAATGAGCAGTTCTTC,TRBJ2-1,NA,TRBV4-1,NA
CASSTQATDEQFF,TGTGCCAGCAGTACCCAAGCAACGGATGAGCAGTTCTTC,TRBJ2-1,NA,TRBV6-2/TRBV6-3,NA
CASSLDHRAGKDEQFF,TGTGCCAGCAGCTTAGACCACAGAGCGGGGAAGGATGAGCAGTTCTTC,TRBJ2-1,NA,TRBV7-2,TRBD2
CASSLRSGGGDTQYF,TGCGCCAGCAGCTTGAGGTCGGGCGGGGGAGATACGCAGTATTTT,TRBJ2-3,NA,TRBV5-1,TRBD2
CALGQPPDSFYGYTF,TGTGCCTTAGGACAGCCCCCCGACAGCTTCTATGGCTACACCTTC,TRBJ1-2,once,TRBV30,NA
CASSPGQGSGANVLTF,TGTGCCAGCAGCCCGGGACAGGGATCGGGGGCCAACGTCCTGACTTTC,TRBJ2-6,NA,TRBV7-8,TRBD1
CASSSSLRTGNSPLHF,TGCGCCAGCAGCTCGTCGCTAAGGACAGGAAATTCACCCCTCCACTTT,TRBJ1-6,NA,TRBV5-1,TRBD1
CASKGAAEQYF,TGTGCCAGCAAAGGGGCGGCCGAGCAGTACTTC,TRBJ2-7,NA,TRBV9,NA
CASREAGGNYYEQYF,TGCGCCAGCAGGGAGGCAGGGGGAAATTACTACGAGCAGTACTTC,TRBJ2-7,NA,TRBV5-1,TRBD1
CASSSRDRGYEQYF,TGTGCCAGCAGTTCCCGGGACAGGGGTTACGAGCAGTACTTC,TRBJ2-7,NA,TRBV27,TRBD1
CASSHSDRAAGELFF,TGTGCCAGCAGCCATAGCGACAGGGCGGCCGGGGAGCTGTTTTTT,TRBJ2-2,NA,TRBV14,TRBD1
CASSLGRGLVPNIQYF,TGTGCCAGCAGCTTAGGGAGGGGACTAGTCCCAAACATTCAGTACTTC,TRBJ2-4,NA,TRBV11-1,TRBD2
CASSLMLAEADTQYF,TGTGCCAGCAGCTTGATGCTAGCGGAGGCAGATACGCAGTATTTT,TRBJ2-3,NA,TRBV5-5,TRBD2
CASSQGGLMDGYTF,TGCGCCAGCAGCCAAGGGGGCCTCATGGATGGCTACACCTTC,TRBJ1-2,once,TRBV4-3,NA
CASSVRGDLHNEQFF,TGTGCCAGCAGCGTACGGGGGGATCTTCACAATGAGCAGTTCTTC,TRBJ2-1,NA,TRBV9,TRBD2
CASSLDGVSGGYTF,TGCGCCAGCAGCTTGGACGGGGTGAGTGGTGGCTACACCTTC,TRBJ1-2,NA,TRBV5-1,NA
CASSSYEKLFF,TGTGCCAGCAGTTCCTATGAAAAACTGTTTTTT,TRBJ1-4,NA,TRBV12-3/TRBV12-4,NA